This T cell receptor (beta chain) was recorded in a study of T cells in Graves' hyperthyroidism and ophthalmopathy. Germline values: CDR1 ENHRY, CDR2 SYGVKD. The CDR3 contains 13 residues. RNA transcripts were the template for amplifying TCR beta CDR3 regions. The TCR CDR3 was amplified in a first-round RT-PCR using the HTBI primer set. TCRdb fed the multiplex PCR reads into MiXCR, producing one record per CDR3 protein. The sample lists over 700,000 distinct CDR3 sequences; 38% were seen once. Patients showing uncontrolled infection, other autoimmune disease, pregnancy or lactation were ineligible. Study observations and caveats: A model using 13 V-J features told ophthalmopathy apart from stable hyperthyroidism.

This clonotype was observed a few times. Its antigen is unidentified. The germline gene is not matched at one end of the junction; a read error may be the cause. The sample consisted of blood. This TCR derives from a man between 18 and 35 years old with Graves' hyperthyroidism. The chain joins TRBV10-3 to TRBJ1-1; D not certain. The CDR3 sequence: CASSYRAGAEAFF. CDR3 coding DNA: TGTGCCAGCAGTTATCGAGCCGGGGCTGAAGCTTTCTTT.